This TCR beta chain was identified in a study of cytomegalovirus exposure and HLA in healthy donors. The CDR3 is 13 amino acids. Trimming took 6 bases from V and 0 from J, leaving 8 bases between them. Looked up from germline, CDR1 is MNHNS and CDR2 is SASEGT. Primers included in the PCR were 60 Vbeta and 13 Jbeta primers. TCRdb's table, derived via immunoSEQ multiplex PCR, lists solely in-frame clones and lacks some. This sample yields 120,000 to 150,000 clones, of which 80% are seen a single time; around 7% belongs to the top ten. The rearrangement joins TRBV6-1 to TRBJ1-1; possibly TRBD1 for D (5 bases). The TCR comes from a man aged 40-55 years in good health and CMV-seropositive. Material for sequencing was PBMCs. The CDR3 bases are TGTGCCAGCAGCCGACAGTTGAACACTGAAGCTTTCTTT. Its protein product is CASSRQLNTEAFF.